One and the same sample provided the 9 T cell receptor beta chains below, sequenced in a study of cytomegalovirus exposure and HLA in healthy donors. The PCR contained 60 Vbeta and 13 Jbeta primers. Produced via immunoSEQ multiplex PCR; TCRdb's table is partial and in-frame only. This table holds about 160,000 clones, around 77% found once. Sequenced material: PBMCs. The receptors originated from a man in his thirties or forties in good health and CMV-seropositive.

The chain joins TRBV18 to TRBJ1-2, with TRBD1 identical over 8 bases. The J segment lost 6 bases and the V segment lost 2 bases, leaving 8 bases of the junction unmatched. The CDR3 is 15 residues long. Germline V gives CDR1 KGHSH, CDR2 LQKENI. The CDR3 DNA is TGTGCCAGCTCACCATCGGACAGGGTATACGATGGCTACACCTTC. This sequence encodes CASSPSDRVYDGYTF.

The J gene is TRBJ1-1, the V gene TRBV11-2, with 8 bases matching TRBD1. V gave up 5 bases and J gave up 3 bases; unmatched junction bases: 2. CDR1 SGHAT and CDR2 FQNNGV come from the germline V gene. The CDR3 is 13 amino acids. As DNA, the CDR3 is TGTGCCAGCAGCGCACAGGGGGACACTGAAGCTTTCTTT. Amino acids: CASSAQGDTEAFF.

V and J are TRBV7-2 and TRBJ2-3, with D possibly being TRBD2 (6 bases). CDR1 and CDR2 from the germline V gene are SGHTA and FQGNSA. Trimming pared 1 base from V and 11 bases from J, leaving 19 bases between. The CDR3 has 15 amino acids. CDR3 protein: CASSLDGRLQEGQYF. The CDR3, as DNA: TGTGCCAGCAGCTTAGACGGCCGACTGCAGGAGGGGCAGTATTTT.

A few counts support this clone. DNA for the CDR3: TGCGCCAGCAGTGTGGGGTCGAGGGGGACCGGGGAGCTGTTTTTT. Translated: CASSVGSRGTGELFF. The J gene is TRBJ2-2, the V gene TRBV5-1, with D perhaps matching TRBD1 (6 bases). The CDR3 totals 15 residues. V was pared by 5 bases and J by 5 bases, with 16 bases between. Germline V gene sequence: CDR1 SGHRS, CDR2 YFSETQ.

The chain is built from TRBV28 and TRBJ2-5; 9 bases map to TRBD1. Trimming took 1 base from V and 5 from J; bases not matched to a gene: 5. The CDR3 totals 15 residues. Germline V gene data show CDR1 as MDHEN and CDR2 as SYDVKM. The CDR3 bases are TGTGCCAGCAGTTTATACGGGGGACAGGGCGAGACCCAGTACTTC. Its protein is CASSLYGGQGETQYF. The full variable domain, completed using reference TRBV28 and TRBJ2-5, is DVKVTQSSRYLVKRTGEKVFLECVQDMDHENMFWYRQDPGLGLRLIYFSYDVKMKEKGDIPEGYSVSREKKERFSLILESASTNQTSMYLCASSLYGGQGETQYFGPGTRLLVL.

The CDR3 sequence: CASSDPRDFQETQYF. In DNA form, the CDR3 reads TGCGCCAGCAGCGACCCTAGGGACTTCCAAGAGACCCAGTACTTC. The chain has TRBV10-2 and TRBJ2-5; D might be TRBD2 (6 bases). This CDR3 is 15 amino acids long. In germline, CDR1 is WSHSY, CDR2 SAAADI. The V end lost 6 bases, the J end lost 1 base, and 15 bases lay between the germline ends.

The V gene is TRBV5-1, the J gene TRBJ2-7, with a tentative D call TRBD1 (6 bases). CDR1 and CDR2 (germline): SGHRS, YFSETQ. Trimming took 0 bases from V and 4 from J, leaving 11 bases between them. The CDR3 totals 14 residues. CDR3 residues: CASSLAWDTYEQYF. The CDR3 DNA reads as TGCGCCAGCAGCTTGGCGTGGGACACTTACGAGCAGTACTTC.

This rearrangement joins TRBV4-3 to TRBJ2-7; weak D call: TRBD2 (7 bases). There are 15 residues in the CDR3. V lost 1 base, J lost 3 bases, and 13 bases lay in between. Per germline, CDR1 LGHNA and CDR2 YSLEER. The chain's CDR3 is CASSQAWGGHYEQYF. CDR3 sequence (DNA): TGCGCCAGCAGCCAAGCTTGGGGGGGCCACTACGAGCAGTACTTC.

The table lists this clone with a few counts. This sequence joins TRBV7-7 and TRBJ2-2; 10 bases agree with TRBD1. The CDR3 runs 18 residues. Unmatched junction bases numbered 9, after V lost 2 bases and J lost 3 bases. Germline V gene sequence: CDR1 SSHAT, CDR2 FNYEAQ (reference sequence). The CDR3 protein is CASSLTTGTGADTGELFF. CDR3 in DNA: TGTGCCAGCAGCTTAACTACTGGGACAGGGGCGGACACCGGGGAGCTGTTTTTT. The complete variable domain, with remaining parts taken from reference TRBV7-7 and TRBJ2-2, reads GAGVSQSPRYKVTKRGQDVTLRCDPISSHATLYWYQQALGQGPEFLTYFNYEAQPDKSGLPSDRFSAERPEGSISTLTIQRTEQRDSAMYRCASSLTTGTGADTGELFFGEGSRLTVL.